This TCR beta chain appears in the sequencing data of a study of T cells in localized non-small cell lung cancer. Overall study results and limits: Compared with tumor, uninvolved adjacent lung displayed greater T cell clonality, ranking highest overall.

With regard to this clone: Its antigen is unidentified.

Clones were read by immunoSEQ multiplex PCR, and TCRdb kept only the in-frame ones, dropping some. The sample includes more than 1,100 clones, roughly 23% seen only once; the top ten take about 22%. Neighboring lung without atypia was obtained no less than 2 cm from the tumor margin. This sequence was found in a male donor older than 55 with stage III squamous cell lung carcinoma. The source material was normal lung tissue next to the tumor, sampled before any cancer treatment.

The CDR3 nucleotides read TGTGCCTGGAAGGTGCCCGGGACGGCCTACGAGCAGTACTTC. Its protein product is CAWKVPGTAYEQYF. The chain employs TRBV30 and TRBJ2-7; TRBD1 or TRBD2 may be the D gene (5 bases each). CDR1 GTSNPN and CDR2 SVGIG come from the germline V gene (reference sequence). This CDR3 spans 14 amino acids. Trimming left V 4 bases short and J 2 bases short, with 15 bases between.